A selection of T cell receptor beta chains follows, all from one sample in a study of T-cell reconstitution after alpha-beta-depleted transplantation in children. TCRdb recomputed calls from the PCR reads with MiXCR, one row per CDR3 protein. The sample consists of approximately 650,000 distinct CDR3 sequences, over 10% of them appearing once. The source was PBMCs, collected before TCRalphabeta/CD19-depleted stem cell transplant. These receptors came from a girl under 10 years old with congenital amegakaryocytic thrombocytopenia, due to receive a stem cell transplant. The CDR3 runs from the conserved cysteine through the conserved F or W. A D gene is named only where the DNA matches it firmly. Clone size is not always given. Where it is, it says once, few, many or a class for expanded clones.

D gene	V gene	CDR3 length	clone size	J gene	CDR3 DNA	CDR3 protein
NA	TRBV5-1	14	many	TRBJ1-2	TGCGCCAGCAGCTTGGAGAGGGTGGGCTATGGCTACACCTTC	CASSLERVGYGYTF
NA	TRBV6-1	14	few	TRBJ2-7	TGTGCCAGCACCGACCCGCAGGGGACCTACGAGCAGTACTTC	CASTDPQGTYEQYF
NA	TRBV7-2	16	NA	TRBJ2-7	TGTGCCAGCAGCTTAGCTCCGGGCCAATTCTCCTACGAGCAGTACTTC	CASSLAPGQFSYEQYF
NA	TRBV5-1	14	few	TRBJ2-3	TGCGCCAGCAGCCCAGCTGGGGACACAGATACGCAGTATTTT	CASSPAGDTDTQYF
NA	TRBV5-1	17	NA	TRBJ2-1	TGCGCCAGCAGCTTGGCCTTGGCTAGCCCGTCGAGGGATGAGCAGTTCTTC	CASSLALASPSRDEQFF
TRBD2	TRBV20-1	15	many	TRBJ2-3	TGCAGTGCTGCGAAGGGAAGCGGGAGGGCAGATACGCAGTATTTT	CSAAKGSGRADTQYF
NA	TRBV5-1	14	many	TRBJ1-5	TGCGCCAGCAGCTTGGGAACAGGGACCCAGCCCCAGCATTTT	CASSLGTGTQPQHF
TRBD2	TRBV29-1	10	NA	TRBJ2-1	TGCAGCGTAGGACTAGCGGATGGTTTCTTC	CSVGLADGFF
NA	TRBV5-1	15	many	TRBJ2-1	TGCGCCAGCAGCTTGACGGCAGGGTCTCACAATGAGCAGTTCTTC	CASSLTAGSHNEQFF
NA	TRBV30	12	NA	TRBJ2-3	TGTGCCTGGGCCCAGAACACAGATACGCAGTATTTT	CAWAQNTDTQYF
TRBD2	TRBV7-3	17	many	TRBJ2-1	TGTGCCAGCAGCCCGACTGGACTAGCGGGTAGGGCTGGTGAGCAGTTCTTC	CASSPTGLAGRAGEQFF
NA	TRBV12-3/TRBV12-4	14	many	TRBJ2-4	TGTGCCAGCAGTTTGGGCCGCAGCCAAAACATTCAGTACTTC	CASSLGRSQNIQYF
NA	TRBV5-1	13	few	TRBJ2-1	TGCGCCAGCAGCTTGGATAACGTCAGGGAGCAGTTCTTC	CASSLDNVREQFF
TRBD2	TRBV20-1	16	few	TRBJ2-5	TGCAGTGCTAGAGATTCGTCTAGCGGATACAAAGAGACCCAGTACTTC	CSARDSSSGYKETQYF
TRBD1	TRBV12-3/TRBV12-4	15	NA	TRBJ2-1	TGTGCCAGCAGGGAGGTCGGACAGGGTAATAATGAGCAGTTCTTC	CASREVGQGNNEQFF
TRBD2	TRBV20-1	13	few	TRBJ2-3	TGCAGTGCTAGTCTAGCGGAAACAGATACGCAGTATTTT	CSASLAETDTQYF
TRBD2	TRBV4-1	16	NA	TRBJ2-7	TGCGCCAGCAGCCACGGTACTAGCGGGAGGGAATACGAGCAGTACTTC	CASSHGTSGREYEQYF
TRBD2	TRBV20-1	18	NA	TRBJ2-6	TGCAGTGCTTGGGCCTGGACTAGCGGGAGCTCTGGGGCCAACGTCCTGACTTTC	CSAWAWTSGSSGANVLTF
NA	TRBV7-9	12	NA	TRBJ2-7	TGTGCCAGCAGCTCGAATAAGGTAGAGCAGTACTTC	CASSSNKVEQYF
TRBD1	TRBV7-2	14	many	TRBJ2-2	TGTGCCAGCAGCTTAGCCAGGGGGACGGATGAGCTGTTTTTT	CASSLARGTDELFF
NA	TRBV20-1	11	many	TRBJ2-1	TGCAGTGCTCTCGATTTCAATGAGCAGTTCTTC	CSALDFNEQFF